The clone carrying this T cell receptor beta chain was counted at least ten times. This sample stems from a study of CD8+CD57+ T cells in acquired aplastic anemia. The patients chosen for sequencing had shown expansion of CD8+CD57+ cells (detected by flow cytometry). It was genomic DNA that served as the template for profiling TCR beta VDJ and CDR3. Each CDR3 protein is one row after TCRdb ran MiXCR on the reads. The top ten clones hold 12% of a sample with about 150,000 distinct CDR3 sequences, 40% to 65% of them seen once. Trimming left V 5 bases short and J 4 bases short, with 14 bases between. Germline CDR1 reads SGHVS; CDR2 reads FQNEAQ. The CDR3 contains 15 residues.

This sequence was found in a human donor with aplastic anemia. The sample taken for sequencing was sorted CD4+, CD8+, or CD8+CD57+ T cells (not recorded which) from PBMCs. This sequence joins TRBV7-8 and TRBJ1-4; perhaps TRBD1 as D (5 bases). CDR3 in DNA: TGTGCCAGCAGCCGAGCGACAGACGGTAATGAAAAACTGTTTTTT. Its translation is CASSRATDGNEKLFF. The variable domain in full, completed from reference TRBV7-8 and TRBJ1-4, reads GAGVSQSPRYKVAKRGQDVALRCDPISGHVSLFWYQQALGQGPEFLTYFQNEAQLDKSGLPSDRFFAERPEGSVSTLKIQRTQQEDSAVYLCASSRATDGNEKLFFGSGTQLSVL.